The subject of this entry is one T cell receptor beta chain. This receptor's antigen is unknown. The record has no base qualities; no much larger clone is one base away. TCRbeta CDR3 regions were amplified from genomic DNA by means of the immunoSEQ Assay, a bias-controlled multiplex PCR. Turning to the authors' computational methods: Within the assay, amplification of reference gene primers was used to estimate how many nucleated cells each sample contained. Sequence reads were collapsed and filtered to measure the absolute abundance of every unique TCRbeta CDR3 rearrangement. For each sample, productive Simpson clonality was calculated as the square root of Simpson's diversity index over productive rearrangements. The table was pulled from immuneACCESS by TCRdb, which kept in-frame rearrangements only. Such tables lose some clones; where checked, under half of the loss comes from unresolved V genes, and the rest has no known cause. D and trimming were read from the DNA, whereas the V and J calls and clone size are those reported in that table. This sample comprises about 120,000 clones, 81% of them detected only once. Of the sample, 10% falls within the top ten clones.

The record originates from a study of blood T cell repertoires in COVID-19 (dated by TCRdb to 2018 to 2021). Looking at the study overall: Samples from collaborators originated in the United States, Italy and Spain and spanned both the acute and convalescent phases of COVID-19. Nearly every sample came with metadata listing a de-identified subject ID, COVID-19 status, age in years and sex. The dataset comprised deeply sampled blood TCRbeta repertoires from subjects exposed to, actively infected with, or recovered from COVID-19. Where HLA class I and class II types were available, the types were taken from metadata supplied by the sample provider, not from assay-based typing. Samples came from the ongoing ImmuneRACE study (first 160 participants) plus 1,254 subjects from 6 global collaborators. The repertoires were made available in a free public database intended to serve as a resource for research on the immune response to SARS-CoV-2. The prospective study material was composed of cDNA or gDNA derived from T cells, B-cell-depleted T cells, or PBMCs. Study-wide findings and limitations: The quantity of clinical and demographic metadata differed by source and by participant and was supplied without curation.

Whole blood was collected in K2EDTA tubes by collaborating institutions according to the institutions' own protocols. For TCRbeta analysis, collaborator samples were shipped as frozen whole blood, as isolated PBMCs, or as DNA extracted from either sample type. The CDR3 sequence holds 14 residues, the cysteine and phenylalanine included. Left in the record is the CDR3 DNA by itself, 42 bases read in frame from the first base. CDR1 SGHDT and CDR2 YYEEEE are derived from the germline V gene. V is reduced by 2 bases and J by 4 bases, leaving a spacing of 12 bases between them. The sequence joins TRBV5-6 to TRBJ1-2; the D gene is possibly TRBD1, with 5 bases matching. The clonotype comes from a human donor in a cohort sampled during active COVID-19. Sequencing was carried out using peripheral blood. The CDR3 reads CASSLEGQIYGYTF. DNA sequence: TGTGCCAGCAGCTTAGAAGGACAAATCTATGGCTACACCTTC.